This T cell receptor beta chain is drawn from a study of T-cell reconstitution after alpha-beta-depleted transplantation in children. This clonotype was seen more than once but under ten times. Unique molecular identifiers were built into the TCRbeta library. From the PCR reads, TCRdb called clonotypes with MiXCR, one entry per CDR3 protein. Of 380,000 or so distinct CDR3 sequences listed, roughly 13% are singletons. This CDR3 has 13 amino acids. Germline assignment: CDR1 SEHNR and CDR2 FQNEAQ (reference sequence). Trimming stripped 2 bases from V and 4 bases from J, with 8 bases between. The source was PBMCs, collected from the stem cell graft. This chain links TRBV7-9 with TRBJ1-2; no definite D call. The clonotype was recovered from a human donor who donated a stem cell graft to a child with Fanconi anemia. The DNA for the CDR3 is TGTGCCAGCAGCTTACAGCTCGGCTATGGCTACACCTTC. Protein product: CASSLQLGYGYTF.